This entry lists 15 T cell receptor beta chains sequenced from one sample in a study of blood T cells in healthy people across ages. Through a sample-barcoded 5' primer and a J-beta primer mix, a second PCR was run for about 6 to 11 cycles. TCRdb independently ran MiXCR on the 5' RACE reads; one entry per CDR3 protein. The sample contains fewer than 1,000,000 distinct CDR3 sequences, under 45% of which appear only once. Sequenced material: blood. The source of these receptors is a man between 60 and 70 years old in good health.

The V call is TRBV4-3, the J call TRBJ2-1; TRBD2 matches at 8 bases. The CDR3 extends over 14 amino acids. V dropped 4 bases and J dropped 5; count of bases not matched to a gene: 4. CDR1 LGHNA and CDR2 YSLEER come from the germline V gene. The DNA of the CDR3 is TGCGCCAGCAGCCGGGGACTAGAGGACAATGAGCAGTTCTTC. It codes for CASSRGLEDNEQFF.

V is TRBV7-8 and J is TRBJ2-3; TRBD1 might be the D (6 bases). Trimming stripped 6 bases from V and 2 bases from J, with 15 bases between. Germline assignment: CDR1 SGHVS and CDR2 FQNEAQ. This CDR3 contains 15 residues. The CDR3 region has the DNA TGTGCCAGCAGGGGGACATCCCTAGCCACAGATACGCAGTATTTT. Its protein is CASRGTSLATDTQYF.

Points on this clonotype: A much larger clone differs by one base, so this may be a read error. The V and J genes are TRBV6-2 or TRBV6-3 and TRBJ2-4; 10 bases are a match to TRBD1. J lost 0 bases, V lost 6 bases, and 14 bases had no gene match. This CDR3 is 19 amino acids long. Germline lookup yields CDR1 MNHEY and CDR2 SVGEGT. The CDR3, as DNA: TGTGCCAGCAGACGGACCGGGACAGGGGCCAGCGTAGCCAAAAACATTCAGTACTTC. Its translation: CASRRTGTGASVAKNIQYF.

This chain uses TRBV5-6 with TRBJ2-7; D unclear. Germline lookup yields CDR1 SGHDT and CDR2 YYEEEE. Trimming removed 2 bases at V and 2 bases at J, with 11 bases between. The CDR3 totals 14 residues. As DNA, the CDR3 is TGTGCCAGCAGCTTACGAGCGTTGCCCTACGAGCAGTACTTC. It specifies CASSLRALPYEQYF.

In nucleotides, the CDR3 is TGCGCCAGCAGCCAAAGGACTCTGGGAGATACGCAGTATTTT. It specifies CASSQRTLGDTQYF. The chain has TRBV4-1 and TRBJ2-3; TRBD2 is a possible D gene (5 bases). V lost 2 bases to trimming and J lost 5 bases, with 11 bases between them. This CDR3 has 14 amino acids. The germline CDR1 and CDR2 sequences are MGHRA and YSYEKL.

This clonotype was seen a handful of times. CDR3 amino acids: CASSRSGGVEAFF. The CDR3 nucleotides are TGTGCCAGCTCCCGCTCCGGAGGGGTTGAAGCTTTCTTT. The chain couples TRBV18 to TRBJ1-1; TRBD1 is a possible D gene (5 bases). The V gene lost 6 bases and the J gene lost 7 bases, with 15 bases spanning the gap. CDR3 length: 13 amino acids. CDR1 is KGHSH, CDR2 LQKENI, per germline. Full variable domain (remainder filled in from reference TRBV18 and TRBJ1-1): NAGVMQNPRHLVRRRGQEARLRCSPMKGHSHVYWYRQLPEEGLKFMVYLQKENIIDESGMPKERFSAEFPKEGPSILRIQQVVRGDSAAYFCASSRSGGVEAFFGQGTRLTVV.

This clonotype was picked up a small number of times. This rearrangement joins TRBV3-1 to TRBJ2-5; 7 bases are a match to TRBD1. CDR3 length equals 16 residues. Per germline, CDR1 LGHDT and CDR2 YNNKEL (reference sequence). With 6 bases clipped from V and 2 bases from J, the junction kept 12 bases outside the gene matches. The CDR3 nucleotides read TGTGCCAGCAGTCTAAGACAGGGACCAGAACAAGAGACCCAGTACTTC. This encodes CASSLRQGPEQETQYF.

J is TRBJ1-2 and V is TRBV21-1. TRBV21-1 represents a pseudogene. CDR3 length: 17 residues. CDR3 DNA sequence: TGTGCCAGCAGCCCTCCTTTAATTGCGGGCGCTAACTATGGCTACACCTTC. Translated: CASSPPLIAGANYGYTF.

In its sample, this clonotype was seen a few times. The chain links TRBV12-3 or TRBV12-4 to TRBJ2-5; 10 bases align to TRBD1. V gave up 6 bases and J gave up 4 bases; unmatched junction bases: 5. This CDR3 comprises 14 residues. The CDR3 region has the DNA TGTGCCAGCAGGACCGGGACAGGGGTAGAGACCCAGTACTTC. This gives the protein CASRTGTGVETQYF.

The chain carries TRBV20-1 and TRBJ2-5; 7 nucleotides agree with TRBD1. CDR1 is DFQATT and CDR2 is SNEGSKA in the germline V gene (reference sequence). V was pared by 5 bases and J by 7 bases, with 10 bases of the junction left unmatched. This CDR3 has 13 residues. Here the CDR3 reads CSAAGTAEATQYF. The DNA for the CDR3 is TGCAGTGCTGCCGGGACAGCTGAGGCGACCCAGTACTTC.

There are many counts of this clonotype. The chain is built from TRBV11-2 and TRBJ2-7; a weak D match, TRBD1 (6 bases). Trimming cost V 4 bases and J 0 bases, with 16 bases left between them. Per germline, CDR1 SGHAT and CDR2 FQNNGV. CDR3 length: 16 residues. CDR3 region: CASSYGQRPVSYEQYF. DNA of the CDR3: TGTGCCAGCAGCTATGGACAGAGACCAGTCTCCTACGAGCAGTACTTC.

Of note for this clonotype: This could be a read error, since a much larger clone is one nucleotide away. The V and J genes are TRBV20-1 and TRBJ2-7; 7 positions agree with TRBD2. CDR1 and CDR2 from the germline V gene are DFQATT and SNEGSKA (reference sequence). The CDR3 is made up of 12 amino acids. The V gene end was trimmed by 5 bases and the J gene end by 0 bases; junction bases not matched to a gene: 1. As DNA, the CDR3 is TGCAGTGCTGGGGGGGACTCCTACGAGCAGTACTTC. Its translation: CSAGGDSYEQYF.

This clonotype was recorded once. The chain carries TRBV10-3 and TRBJ1-2; D gene uncertain. This CDR3 has 14 amino acids. Looked up from germline, CDR1 is ENHRY and CDR2 is SYGVKD. V lost 6 bases to trimming and J lost 2 bases, with 13 bases between them. Here the CDR3 reads CAIRITAHNYGYTF. CDR3 in DNA: TGTGCCATCAGGATTACGGCACACAACTATGGCTACACCTTC.

This clonotype occurred many times. CDR3 loop: CASSLVQGQETQYF. As DNA, the CDR3 is TGCGCCAGCAGCTTGGTACAGGGGCAAGAGACCCAGTACTTC. The J gene is TRBJ2-5, the V gene TRBV5-1; TRBD1 matches at 7 bases. Per germline, CDR1 SGHRS and CDR2 YFSETQ. The CDR3 extends over 14 amino acids. V dropped 0 bases and J dropped 2; count of bases not matched to a gene: 1. The full variable domain, completed using reference TRBV5-1 and TRBJ2-5, is KAGVTQTPRYLIKTRGQQVTLSCSPISGHRSVSWYQQTPGQGLQFLFEYFSETQRNKGNFPGRFSGRQFSNSRSEMNVSTLELGDSALYLCASSLVQGQETQYFGPGTRLLVL.

The gene calls are TRBV5-1 and TRBJ1-1, with D unresolved. Germline V gene sequence: CDR1 SGHRS, CDR2 YFSETQ. This CDR3 is 14 amino acids long. The V end lost 0 bases, the J end lost 6 bases, and 12 bases lay between the germline ends. The CDR3 sequence: CASSLADPKAEAFF. As DNA, the CDR3 is TGCGCCAGCAGCTTGGCTGACCCGAAGGCTGAAGCTTTCTTT.